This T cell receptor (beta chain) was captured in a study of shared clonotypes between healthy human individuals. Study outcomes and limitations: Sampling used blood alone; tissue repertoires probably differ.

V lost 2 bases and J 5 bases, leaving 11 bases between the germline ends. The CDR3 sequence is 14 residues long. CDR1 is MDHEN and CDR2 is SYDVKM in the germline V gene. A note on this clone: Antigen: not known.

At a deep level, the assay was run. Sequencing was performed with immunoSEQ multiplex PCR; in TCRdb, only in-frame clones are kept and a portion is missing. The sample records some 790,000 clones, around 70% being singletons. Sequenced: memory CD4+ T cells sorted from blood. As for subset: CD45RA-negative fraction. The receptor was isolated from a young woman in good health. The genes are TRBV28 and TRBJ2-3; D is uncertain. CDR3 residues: CASSLPTAGDTQYF. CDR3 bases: TGTGCCAGCAGTTTACCGACCGCAGGAGATACGCAGTATTTT.